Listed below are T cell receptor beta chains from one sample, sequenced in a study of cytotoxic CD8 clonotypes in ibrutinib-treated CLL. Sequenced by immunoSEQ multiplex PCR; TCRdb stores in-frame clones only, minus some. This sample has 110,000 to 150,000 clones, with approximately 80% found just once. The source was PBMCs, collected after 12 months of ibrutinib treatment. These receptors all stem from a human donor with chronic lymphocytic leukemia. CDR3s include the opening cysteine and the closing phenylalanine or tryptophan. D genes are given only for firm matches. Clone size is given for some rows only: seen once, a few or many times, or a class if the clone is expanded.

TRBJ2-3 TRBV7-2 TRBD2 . TGTGCCAGCAGCTTATTAGCGGGAGTAGATACGCAGTATTTT CASSLLAGVDTQYF
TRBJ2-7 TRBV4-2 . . TGTGCCAGCAGCCAAGATGCCAGTTCTTACTACGAGCAGTACTTC CASSQDASSYYEQYF
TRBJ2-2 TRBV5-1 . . TGCGCCAGCAGCTTGGAAGGGAGACCAAGCACCGGGGAGCTGTTTTTT CASSLEGRPSTGELFF
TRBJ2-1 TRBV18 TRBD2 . TGTGCCAGCTCTCCCCTGGGTAGCGGGACTTACAATGAGCAGTTCTTC CASSPLGSGTYNEQFF
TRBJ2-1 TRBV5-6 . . TGTGCCAGCAGCTTGGGGTCTTACAATGAGCAGTTCTTC CASSLGSYNEQFF
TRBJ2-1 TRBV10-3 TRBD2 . TGTGCCATCAGTGAATCAGCGGGAGATTGGAATGAGCAGTTCTTC CAISESAGDWNEQFF
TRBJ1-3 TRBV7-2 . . TGTGCCAGCAGCTTCGCAGGCTCTGGAAACACCATATATTTT CASSFAGSGNTIYF
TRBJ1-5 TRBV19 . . TGTGCCAGTAGTGAGATCCCCGATCAGCCCCAGCATTTT CASSEIPDQPQHF
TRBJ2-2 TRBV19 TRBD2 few TGTGCCAGTAGTCGGACTAGCGGGAGGATATTCACCGGGGAGCTGTTTTTT CASSRTSGRIFTGELFF
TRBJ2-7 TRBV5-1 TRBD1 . TGCGCCAGCAGCTTGGGACCGACAGGGGGCTACGAGCAGTACTTC CASSLGPTGGYEQYF
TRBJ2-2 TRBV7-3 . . TGTGCCAGCAGCTTGGGCAGGCGCACCGGGGAGCTGTTTTTT CASSLGRRTGELFF
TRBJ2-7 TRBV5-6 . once TGTGCCAGCAGCTTATTGCACGTCTACGAGCAGTACTTC CASSLLHVYEQYF
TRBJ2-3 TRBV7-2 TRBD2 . TGTGCCAGCAGAAAGGGACTAGCGGGAGATGGGGTTAGCACAGATACGCAGTATTTT CASRKGLAGDGVSTDTQYF
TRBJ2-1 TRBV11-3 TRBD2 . TGTGCCAGCAGCTTAGATGTCGCTAGCGGGAGTTCAGATGAGCAGTTCTTC CASSLDVASGSSDEQFF
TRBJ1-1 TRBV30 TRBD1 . TGTGCCTGGGGGACAGGGTTGGCTTTCTTT CAWGTGLAFF
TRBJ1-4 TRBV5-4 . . TGTGCCAGCAGCCTCTCGAGTGGTGAAAAACTGTTTTTT CASSLSSGEKLFF
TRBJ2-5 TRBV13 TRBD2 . TGTGCCAGCAGCGGGGCGGGAGTTAAGGAGACCCAGTACTTC CASSGAGVKETQYF
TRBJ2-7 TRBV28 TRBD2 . TGTGCCAGCAGCTCCCAGAATCTAGCGGGCTCCTACGAGCAGTACTTC CASSSQNLAGSYEQYF
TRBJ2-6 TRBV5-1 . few TGCGCCAGCAGCTTGACGAGGGGGAACTCTGGGGCCAACGTCCTGACTTTC CASSLTRGNSGANVLTF
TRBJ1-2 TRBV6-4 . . TGTGCCAGCAGTCGATCAGGGACCGGCTATGGCTACACCTTC CASSRSGTGYGYTF
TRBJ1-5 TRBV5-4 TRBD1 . TGTGCCAGCAGCTGGAGTCTGGGGACAGGTGATAGCAATCAGCCCCAGCATTTT CASSWSLGTGDSNQPQHF
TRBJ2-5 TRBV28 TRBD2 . TGTGCCAGCAGTTTGGGCAGCGGGAGTCAAGAGACCCAGTACTTC CASSLGSGSQETQYF
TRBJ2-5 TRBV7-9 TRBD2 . TGTGCCAGCAGCTTGGAAGGACTAGCGGGTTGGGAGACCCAGTACTTC CASSLEGLAGWETQYF
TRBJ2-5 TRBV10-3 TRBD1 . TGTGCCATCAGCGGCGGACAGGGTATTAACCAAGAGACCCAGTACTTC CAISGGQGINQETQYF
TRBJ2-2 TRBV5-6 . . TGTGCCAGCAGCGTCCCAGGGAGGCCCGGGGAGCTGTTTTTT CASSVPGRPGELFF
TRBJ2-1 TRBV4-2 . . TGTGCCAGCAGCCAAGTGGGAGGCTCCTACAATGAGCAGTTCTTC CASSQVGGSYNEQFF
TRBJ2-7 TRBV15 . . TGTGCCACCAGCACTACAGGGTGGGGCTACGAGCAGTACTTC CATSTTGWGYEQYF
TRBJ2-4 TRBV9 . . TGTGCCAGCAGCGTAGCACGGGACCCGTTAAACATTCAGTACTTC CASSVARDPLNIQYF
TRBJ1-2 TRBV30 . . TGTGCCTGGAAGGCGGGAGCTAACTATGGCTACACCTTC CAWKAGANYGYTF
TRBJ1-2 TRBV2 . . TGTGCCAGCAAAACACCTACAGGGTATGCTAACTATGGCTACACCTTC CASKTPTGYANYGYTF
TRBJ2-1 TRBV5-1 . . TGCGCCAGCAGCTTCGGGACTTTCAATGAGCAGTTCTTC CASSFGTFNEQFF
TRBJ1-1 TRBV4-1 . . TGCGCCAGCAGCCAAGACCTCGGACCGGGCGCTGAAGCTTTCTTT CASSQDLGPGAEAFF
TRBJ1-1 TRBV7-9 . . TGTGCCAGCAGAACCCCGGATCTAGCTTTCTTT CASRTPDLAFF
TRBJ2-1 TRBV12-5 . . TGTGCTAGTGGTCCACACAATGAGCAGTTCTTC CASGPHNEQFF
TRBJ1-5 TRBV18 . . TGTGCCAGCTCACCGACAGTCAGGGGAAGCAATCAGCCCCAGCATTTT CASSPTVRGSNQPQHF
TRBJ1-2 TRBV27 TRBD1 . TGTGCCAGCAGTTTATACCCCCGGAGGGGACAGGGGGAAGGCTACACCTTC CASSLYPRRGQGEGYTF
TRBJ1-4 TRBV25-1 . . TGTGCCAGCCCTGTACCCGGGACGAAATTCCCTAATGAAAAACTGTTTTTT CASPVPGTKFPNEKLFF
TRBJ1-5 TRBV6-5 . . TGTGCCAGCAGTGCGGACGGTAGCAATCAGCCCCAGCATTTT CASSADGSNQPQHF
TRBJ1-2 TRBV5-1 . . TGCGCCAGCAGCCTGGTGGCAGGGAAGGATGGCTACACCTTC CASSLVAGKDGYTF
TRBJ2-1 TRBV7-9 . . TGTGCCAGCAGCTTAGTCCCTTTGGATGAGCAGTTCTTC CASSLVPLDEQFF
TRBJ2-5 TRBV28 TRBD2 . TGTGCCAGCACCGCCCCTAGCGGGAGGGCCCAAGAGACCCAGTACTTC CASTAPSGRAQETQYF
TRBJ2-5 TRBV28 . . TGTGCCAGCAGTGGGAGGATTCAAGAGACCCAGTACTTC CASSGRIQETQYF
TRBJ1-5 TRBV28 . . TGTGCCAGCAGTTTCTCACAGCCCCAGCATTTT CASSFSQPQHF
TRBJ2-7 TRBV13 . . TGTGCCAGCAGCTTACTGGGGGGGCGCTCCTACGAGCAGTACTTC CASSLLGGRSYEQYF
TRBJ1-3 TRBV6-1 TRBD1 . TGTGCCAGCAGCCTGGGACAGGGGGCTGGAAACACCATATATTTT CASSLGQGAGNTIYF
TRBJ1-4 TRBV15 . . TGTGCCACCAGCCCCTCACGGGGTAGAGGTGAAAAACTGTTTTTT CATSPSRGRGEKLFF
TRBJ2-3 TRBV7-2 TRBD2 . TGTGCCAGCAGCTTAGAAAGGCGGGAGATGGATACGCAGTATTTT CASSLERREMDTQYF
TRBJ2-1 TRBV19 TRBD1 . TGTGCCAGTAGGGAAATCATTCCAGGGACAGGCTACAATGAGCAGTTCTTC CASREIIPGTGYNEQFF
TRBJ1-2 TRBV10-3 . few TGTGCCATCAGTGAGAGGGGGGACGGCTACACCTTC CAISERGDGYTF
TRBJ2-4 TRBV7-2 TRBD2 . TGTGCCAGCAGCTCTCAGACTAGCGGGAGAGGCTTACGAATTCAGTACTTC CASSSQTSGRGLRIQYF
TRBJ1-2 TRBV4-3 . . TGCGCCAGCAGCCAAGCCACAGGGAGCCCCTATGGCTACACCTTC CASSQATGSPYGYTF
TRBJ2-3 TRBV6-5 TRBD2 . TGTGCCAGCAGTTGGGGACTAGCGGGAGGAGATACGCAGTATTTT CASSWGLAGGDTQYF
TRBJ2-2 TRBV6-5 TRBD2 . TGTGCCAGCAGTTCCGGCGGGGAGGGCACCGGGGAGCTGTTTTTT CASSSGGEGTGELFF
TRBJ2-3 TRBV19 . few TGTGCCAGTAGTAACGGACTTCTCCAGGATACGCAGTATTTT CASSNGLLQDTQYF